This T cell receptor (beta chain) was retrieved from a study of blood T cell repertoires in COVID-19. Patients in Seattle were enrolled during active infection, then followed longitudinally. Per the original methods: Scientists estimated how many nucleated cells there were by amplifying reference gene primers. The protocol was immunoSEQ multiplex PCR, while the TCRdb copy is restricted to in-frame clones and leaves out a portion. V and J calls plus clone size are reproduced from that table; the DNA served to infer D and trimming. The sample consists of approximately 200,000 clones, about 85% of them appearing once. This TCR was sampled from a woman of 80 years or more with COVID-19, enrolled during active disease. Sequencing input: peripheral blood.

CDR3 region: CASRAAGNTIYF. In DNA, the CDR3 is TGTGCCAGCAGGGCAGCTGGAAACACCATATATTTT. The chain links TRBV12-3 or TRBV12-4 to TRBJ1-3, with D hard to call. V shed 6 bases and J shed 2 bases, with 5 bases lying between them. The CDR3 consists of 12 residues.